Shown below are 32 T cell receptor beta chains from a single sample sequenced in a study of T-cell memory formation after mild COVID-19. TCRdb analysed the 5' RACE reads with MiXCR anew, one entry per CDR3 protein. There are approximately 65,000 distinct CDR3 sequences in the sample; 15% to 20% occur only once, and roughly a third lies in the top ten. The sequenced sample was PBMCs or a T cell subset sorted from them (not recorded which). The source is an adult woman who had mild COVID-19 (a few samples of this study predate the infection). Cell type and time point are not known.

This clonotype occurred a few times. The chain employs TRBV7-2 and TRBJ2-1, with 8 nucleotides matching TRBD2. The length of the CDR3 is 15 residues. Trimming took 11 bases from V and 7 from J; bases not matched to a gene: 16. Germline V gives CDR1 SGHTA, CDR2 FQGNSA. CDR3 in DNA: TGTGCCCAAAAAGATGGACCGGGAGGGCCAAATGAGCAGTTCTTC. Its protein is CAQKDGPGGPNEQFF.

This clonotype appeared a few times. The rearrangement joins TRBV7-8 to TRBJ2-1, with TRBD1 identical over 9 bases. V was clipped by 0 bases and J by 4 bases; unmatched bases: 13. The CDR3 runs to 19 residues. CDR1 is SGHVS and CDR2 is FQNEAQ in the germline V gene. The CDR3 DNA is TGTGCCAGCAGCTTAGCCGGGACAGGGAAGAGAGAAGGATACAATGAGCAGTTCTTC. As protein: CASSLAGTGKREGYNEQFF.

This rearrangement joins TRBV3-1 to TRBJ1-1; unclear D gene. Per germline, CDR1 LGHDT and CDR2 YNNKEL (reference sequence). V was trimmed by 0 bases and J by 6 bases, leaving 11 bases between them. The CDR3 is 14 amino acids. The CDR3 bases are TGTGCCAGCAGCCAAGATTTAAAAGGGTCTGAAGCTTTCTTT. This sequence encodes CASSQDLKGSEAFF.

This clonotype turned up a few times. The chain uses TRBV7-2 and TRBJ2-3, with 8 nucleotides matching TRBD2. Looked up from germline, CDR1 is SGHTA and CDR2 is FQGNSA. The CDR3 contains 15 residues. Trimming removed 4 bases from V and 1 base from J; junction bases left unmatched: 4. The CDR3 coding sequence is TGTGCCAGCAGCTCCGGGGGGGTCCGCACAGATACGCAGTATTTT. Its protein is CASSSGGVRTDTQYF.

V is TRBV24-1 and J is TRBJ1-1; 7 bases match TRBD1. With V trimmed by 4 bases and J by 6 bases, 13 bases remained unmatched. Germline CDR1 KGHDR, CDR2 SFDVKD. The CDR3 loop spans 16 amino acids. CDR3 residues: CATSEGPGTAASEAFF. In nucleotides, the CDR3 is TGTGCCACCAGTGAGGGCCCCGGGACAGCAGCTTCTGAAGCTTTCTTT.

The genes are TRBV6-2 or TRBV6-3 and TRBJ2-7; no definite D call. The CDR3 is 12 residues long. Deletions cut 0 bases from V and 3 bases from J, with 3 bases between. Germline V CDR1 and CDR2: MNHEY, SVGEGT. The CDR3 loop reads CASSYSIYEQYF. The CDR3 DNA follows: TGTGCCAGCAGTTACTCGATCTACGAGCAGTACTTC.

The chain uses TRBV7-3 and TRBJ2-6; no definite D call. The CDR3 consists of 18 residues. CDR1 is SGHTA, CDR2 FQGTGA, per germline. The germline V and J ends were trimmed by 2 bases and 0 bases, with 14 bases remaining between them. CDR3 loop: CASSLYPPHFSGANVLTF. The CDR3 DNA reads TGTGCCAGCAGCTTATATCCCCCCCACTTCTCTGGGGCCAACGTCCTGACTTTC.

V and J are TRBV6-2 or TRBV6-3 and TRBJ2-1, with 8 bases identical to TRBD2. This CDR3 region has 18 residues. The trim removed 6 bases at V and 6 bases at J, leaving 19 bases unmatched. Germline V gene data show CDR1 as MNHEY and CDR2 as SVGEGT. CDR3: CASRLLGVAGSLGNEQFF. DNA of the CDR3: TGTGCCAGCAGACTACTGGGGGTAGCGGGATCCTTGGGCAATGAGCAGTTCTTC.

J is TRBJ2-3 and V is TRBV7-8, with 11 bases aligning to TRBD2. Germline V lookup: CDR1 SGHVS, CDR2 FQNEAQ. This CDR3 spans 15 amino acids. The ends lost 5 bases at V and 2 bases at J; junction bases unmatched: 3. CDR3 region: CASSASGGTTDTQYF. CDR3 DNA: TGTGCCAGCAGCGCTAGCGGGGGGACCACAGATACGCAGTATTTT. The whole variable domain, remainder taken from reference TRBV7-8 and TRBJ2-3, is GAGVSQSPRYKVAKRGQDVALRCDPISGHVSLFWYQQALGQGPEFLTYFQNEAQLDKSGLPSDRFFAERPEGSVSTLKIQRTQQEDSAVYLCASSASGGTTDTQYFGPGTRLTVL.

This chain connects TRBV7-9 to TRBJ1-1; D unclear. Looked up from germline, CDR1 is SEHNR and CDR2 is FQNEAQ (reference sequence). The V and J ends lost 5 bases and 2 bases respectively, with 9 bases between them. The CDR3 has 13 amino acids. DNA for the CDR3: TGTGCCAGCAGCCAGGAAGGTAACACTGAAGCTTTCTTT. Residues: CASSQEGNTEAFF.

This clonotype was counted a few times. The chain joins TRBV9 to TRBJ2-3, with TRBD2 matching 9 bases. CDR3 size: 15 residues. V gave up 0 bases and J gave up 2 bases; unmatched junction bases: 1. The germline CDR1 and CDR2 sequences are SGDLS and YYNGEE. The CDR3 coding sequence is TGTGCCAGCAGCGTAGCTAGCGGGGCCACAGATACGCAGTATTTT. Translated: CASSVASGATDTQYF.

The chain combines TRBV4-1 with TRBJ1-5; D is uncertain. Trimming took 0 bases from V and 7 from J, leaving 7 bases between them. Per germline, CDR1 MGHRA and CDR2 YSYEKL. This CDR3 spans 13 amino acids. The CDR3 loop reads CASSQDWEQPQHF. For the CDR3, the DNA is TGCGCCAGCAGCCAAGATTGGGAACAGCCCCAGCATTTT.

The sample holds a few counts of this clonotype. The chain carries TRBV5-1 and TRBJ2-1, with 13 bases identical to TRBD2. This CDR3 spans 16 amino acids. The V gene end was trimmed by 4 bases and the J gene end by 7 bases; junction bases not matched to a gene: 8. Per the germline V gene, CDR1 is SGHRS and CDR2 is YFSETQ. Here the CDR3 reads CASSHTTSGGFNEQFF. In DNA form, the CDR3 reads TGCGCCAGCAGCCATACGACTAGCGGGGGGTTTAATGAGCAGTTCTTC.

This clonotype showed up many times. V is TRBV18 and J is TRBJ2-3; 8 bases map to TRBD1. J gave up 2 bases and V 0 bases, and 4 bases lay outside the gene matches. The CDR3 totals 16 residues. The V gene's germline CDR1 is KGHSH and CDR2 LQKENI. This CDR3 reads CASSPPDRGFTDTQYF. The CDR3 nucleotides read TGTGCCAGCTCACCACCCGACAGGGGATTCACAGATACGCAGTATTTT. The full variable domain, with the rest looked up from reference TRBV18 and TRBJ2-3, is NAGVMQNPRHLVRRRGQEARLRCSPMKGHSHVYWYRQLPEEGLKFMVYLQKENIIDESGMPKERFSAEFPKEGPSILRIQQVVRGDSAAYFCASSPPDRGFTDTQYFGPGTRLTVL.

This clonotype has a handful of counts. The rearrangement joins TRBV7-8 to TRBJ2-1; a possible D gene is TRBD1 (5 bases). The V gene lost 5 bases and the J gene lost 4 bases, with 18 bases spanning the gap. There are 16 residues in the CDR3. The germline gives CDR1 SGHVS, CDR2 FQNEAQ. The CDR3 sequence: CASSPVQGLGYNEQFF. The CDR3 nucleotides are TGTGCCAGCAGCCCCGTCCAGGGTCTGGGGTACAATGAGCAGTTCTTC.

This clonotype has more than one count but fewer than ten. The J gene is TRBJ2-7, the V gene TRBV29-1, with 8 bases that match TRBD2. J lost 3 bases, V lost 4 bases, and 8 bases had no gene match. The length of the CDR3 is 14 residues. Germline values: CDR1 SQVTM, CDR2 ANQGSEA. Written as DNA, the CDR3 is TGCAGCGTTGGGGAGCGGGAGTTCTACTACGAGCAGTACTTC. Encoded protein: CSVGEREFYYEQYF.

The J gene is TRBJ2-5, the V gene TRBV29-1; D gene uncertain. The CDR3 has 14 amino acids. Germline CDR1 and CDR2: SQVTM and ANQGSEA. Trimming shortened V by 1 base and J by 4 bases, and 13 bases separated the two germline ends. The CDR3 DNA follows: TGCAGCGTTGAAGGTATAGGAATGGTAGAGACCCAGTACTTC. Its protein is CSVEGIGMVETQYF.

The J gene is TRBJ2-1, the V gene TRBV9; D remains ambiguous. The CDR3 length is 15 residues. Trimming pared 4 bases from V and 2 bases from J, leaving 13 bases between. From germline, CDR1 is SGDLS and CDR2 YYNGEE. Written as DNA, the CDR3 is TGTGCCAGCAGCTCCAGCGCGAGGACCTACAATGAGCAGTTCTTC. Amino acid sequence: CASSSSARTYNEQFF.

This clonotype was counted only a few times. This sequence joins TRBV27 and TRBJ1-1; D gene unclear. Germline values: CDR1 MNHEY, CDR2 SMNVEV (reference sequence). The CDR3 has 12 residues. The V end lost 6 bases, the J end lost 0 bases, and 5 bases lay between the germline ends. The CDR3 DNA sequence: TGTGCCAGCAGCAAGGTGAACACTGAAGCTTTCTTT. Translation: CASSKVNTEAFF.

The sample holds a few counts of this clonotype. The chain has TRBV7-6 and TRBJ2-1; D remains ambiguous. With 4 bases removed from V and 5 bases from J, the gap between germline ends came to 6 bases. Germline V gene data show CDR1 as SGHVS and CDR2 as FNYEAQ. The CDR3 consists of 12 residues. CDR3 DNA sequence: TGTGCCAGCAGCTCTCCAAACAATGAGCAGTTCTTC. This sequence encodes CASSSPNNEQFF.

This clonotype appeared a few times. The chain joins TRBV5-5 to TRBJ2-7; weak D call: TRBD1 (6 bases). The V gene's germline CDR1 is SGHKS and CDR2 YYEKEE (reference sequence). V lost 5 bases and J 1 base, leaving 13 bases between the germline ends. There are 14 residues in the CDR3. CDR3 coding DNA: TGTGCCAGCAGTCCCGAAGACAGGTCCTACGAGCAGTACTTC. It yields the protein CASSPEDRSYEQYF.

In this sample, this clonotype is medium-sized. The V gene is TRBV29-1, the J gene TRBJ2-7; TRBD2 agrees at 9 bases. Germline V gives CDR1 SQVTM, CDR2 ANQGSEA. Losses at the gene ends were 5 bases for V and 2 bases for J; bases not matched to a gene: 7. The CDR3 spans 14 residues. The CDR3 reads CSVWIAGATYEQYF. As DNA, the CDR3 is TGCAGCGTTTGGATAGCGGGAGCCACCTACGAGCAGTACTTC.

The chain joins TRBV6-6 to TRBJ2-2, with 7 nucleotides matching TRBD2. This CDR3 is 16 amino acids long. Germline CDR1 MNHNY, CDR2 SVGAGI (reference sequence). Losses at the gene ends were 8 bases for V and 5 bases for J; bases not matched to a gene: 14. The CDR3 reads CASLGVSGTHTGELFF. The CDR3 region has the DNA TGTGCCAGCCTAGGAGTAAGCGGGACCCATACCGGGGAGCTGTTTTTT.

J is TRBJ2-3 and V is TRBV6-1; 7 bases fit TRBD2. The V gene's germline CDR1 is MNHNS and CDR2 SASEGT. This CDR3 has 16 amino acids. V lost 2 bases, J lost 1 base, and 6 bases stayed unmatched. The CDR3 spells CASSERSGVRTDTQYF. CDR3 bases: TGTGCCAGCAGTGAAAGGAGCGGGGTTCGCACAGATACGCAGTATTTT.

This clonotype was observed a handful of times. In nucleotides, the CDR3 is TGTGCCAGCAGCGCACCCGGGACAGGGGGCGACACAGATACGCAGTATTTT. It translates to CASSAPGTGGDTDTQYF. The rearrangement links TRBV4-2 to TRBJ2-3, with TRBD1 matching 12 bases. From germline, CDR1 is LGHNA and CDR2 YNFKEQ. This CDR3 has 17 residues. The J segment lost 2 bases and the V segment lost 5 bases, leaving 8 bases of the junction unmatched.

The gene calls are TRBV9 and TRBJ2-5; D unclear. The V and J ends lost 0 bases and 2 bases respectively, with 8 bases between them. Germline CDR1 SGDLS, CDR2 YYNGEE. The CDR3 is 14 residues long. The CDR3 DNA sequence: TGTGCCAGCAGCGTAGCTAACAGTCAAGAGACCCAGTACTTC. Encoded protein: CASSVANSQETQYF.

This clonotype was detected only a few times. CDR3 residues: CASSRNAYEQYF. The CDR3 DNA reads as TGTGCCAGCAGCCGGAACGCCTACGAGCAGTACTTC. The rearrangement links TRBV5-6 to TRBJ2-7; D gene uncertain. Trimming removed 4 bases at V and 2 bases at J, with 7 bases between. This CDR3 region has 12 residues. Germline loops: CDR1 SGHDT, CDR2 YYEEEE.

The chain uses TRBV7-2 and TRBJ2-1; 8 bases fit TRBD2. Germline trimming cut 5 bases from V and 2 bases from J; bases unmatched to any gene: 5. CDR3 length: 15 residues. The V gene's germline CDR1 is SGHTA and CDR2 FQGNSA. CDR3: CASSPLAVTYNEQFF. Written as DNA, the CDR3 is TGTGCCAGCAGCCCACTAGCGGTCACCTACAATGAGCAGTTCTTC.

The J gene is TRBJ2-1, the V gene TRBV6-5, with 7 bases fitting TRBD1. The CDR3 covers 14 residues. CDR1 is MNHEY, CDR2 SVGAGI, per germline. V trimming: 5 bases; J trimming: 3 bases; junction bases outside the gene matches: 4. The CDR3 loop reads CASSTWTGYNEQFF. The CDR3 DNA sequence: TGTGCCAGCAGTACCTGGACAGGCTACAATGAGCAGTTCTTC.

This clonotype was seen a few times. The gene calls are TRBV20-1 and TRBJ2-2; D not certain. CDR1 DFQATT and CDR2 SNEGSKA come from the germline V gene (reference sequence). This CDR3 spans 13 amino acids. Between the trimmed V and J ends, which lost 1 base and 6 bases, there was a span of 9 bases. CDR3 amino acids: CSARVSRSGELFF. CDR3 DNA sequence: TGCAGTGCTAGAGTCTCTCGATCCGGGGAGCTGTTTTTT.

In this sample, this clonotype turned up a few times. CDR3 loop: CASRLGASGPQETQYF. As DNA, the CDR3 is TGTGCCAGCAGACTTGGGGCTAGCGGGCCACAAGAGACCCAGTACTTC. The gene calls are TRBV7-9 and TRBJ2-5; 8 nucleotides match TRBD2. The germline V gene has CDR1 SEHNR and CDR2 FQNEAQ (reference sequence). The V segment lost 6 bases and the J segment 2 bases; nucleotides outside the gene matches: 11. The CDR3 loop spans 16 amino acids.

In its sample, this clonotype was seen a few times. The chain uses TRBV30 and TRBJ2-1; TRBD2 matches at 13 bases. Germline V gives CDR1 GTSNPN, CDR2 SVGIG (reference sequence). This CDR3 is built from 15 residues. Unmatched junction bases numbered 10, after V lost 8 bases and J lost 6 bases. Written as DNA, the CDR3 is TGTGCCGTACAACTAGCGGGGGGGGAGAGCAATGAGCAGTTCTTC. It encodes CAVQLAGGESNEQFF.